These T cell receptor beta chains were read from a single sample in a study of T cells in Graves' hyperthyroidism and ophthalmopathy. TCRdb ran MiXCR on the multiplex PCR reads and lists one entry per CDR3 protein. The sample yields 340,000 or so distinct CDR3 sequences, roughly a fifth seen once. Specimen: blood. Receptor source: a woman aged 50 to 60 with Graves' hyperthyroidism. Both conserved end residues are part of each CDR3. D genes are given only for firm matches. Size is stated for part of the rows, as once, few or many counts, or as a class when the clone is expanded.

D	V	J	size	CDR3	DNA
TRBD2	TRBV28	TRBJ2-5	many	CASSSPAGGKETQYF	TGTGCCAGCAGTTCCCCAGCGGGGGGGAAAGAGACCCAGTACTTC
-	TRBV27	TRBJ2-7	many	CASSRDVRDEQYF	TGTGCCAGCTCCCGGGACGTTCGGGACGAGCAGTACTTC
TRBD2	TRBV6-1	TRBJ2-7	many	CASSEIGTSAFAEQYF	TGTGCCAGCAGTGAAATTGGGACTAGCGCCTTTGCCGAGCAGTACTTC
-	TRBV6-5	TRBJ1-1	many	CASSYSGRNMNTEAFF	TGTGCCAGCAGTTACTCCGGCAGAAACATGAACACTGAAGCTTTCTTT
TRBD1	TRBV11-1	TRBJ2-2	many	CASSSGGWGSNTGELFF	TGTGCCAGCAGCTCAGGGGGATGGGGGTCGAACACCGGGGAGCTGTTTTTT
TRBD2	TRBV25-1	TRBJ2-7	-	CASSEEIGAGAYEQYF	TGTGCCAGCAGTGAAGAAATAGGGGCGGGAGCCTACGAGCAGTACTTC
TRBD2	TRBV7-9	TRBJ2-3	many	CASRGLAGIRPSTDTQYF	TGTGCCAGCCGGGGACTAGCGGGAATTCGGCCTAGCACAGATACGCAGTATTTT
-	TRBV30	TRBJ2-7	many	CAWRLTSYEQYF	TGTGCCTGGAGACTTACTTCCTACGAGCAGTACTTC
-	TRBV7-2	TRBJ1-1	many	CASSQRQRAEAFF	TGTGCCAGCAGCCAGCGCCAGCGCGCTGAAGCTTTCTTT
-	TRBV12-3/TRBV12-4	TRBJ2-7	many	CASSFSVGAYEQYF	TGTGCCAGCAGTTTCTCGGTGGGGGCCTACGAGCAGTACTTC
-	TRBV5-1	TRBJ2-1	-	CASSLDRKSYNEQFF	TGCGCCAGCAGCTTGGATAGAAAGTCCTACAATGAGCAGTTCTTC
TRBD1	TRBV27	TRBJ1-2	few	CASSFLTGGDPDGYTF	TGTGCCAGCAGTTTTTTGACAGGGGGCGACCCTGATGGCTACACCTTC
-	TRBV7-8	TRBJ2-3	few	CASNRVSGLESDTQYF	TGTGCCAGCAACCGAGTCTCCGGACTGGAAAGTGATACGCAGTATTTT
TRBD1	TRBV20-1	TRBJ1-1	many	CSARDHGGGAEAFF	TGCAGTGCTAGAGATCATGGAGGGGGCGCGGAGGCTTTCTTT
-	TRBV29-1	TRBJ2-1	few	CSVEERGRIQFF	TGCAGCGTTGAAGAGCGAGGGAGGATACAGTTCTTC
TRBD1	TRBV10-2	TRBJ2-5	few	CASSKTGAQETQYF	TGCGCCAGCAGTAAGACAGGGGCCCAAGAGACCCAGTACTTC
-	TRBV12-3/TRBV12-4	TRBJ2-1	-	CASRPDPYNEQFF	TGTGCCAGCAGACCGGATCCCTACAATGAGCAGTTCTTC
TRBD1	TRBV5-6	TRBJ1-3	few	CASSSTGLGNTIYF	TGTGCCAGCAGCTCGACAGGGCTTGGAAACACCATATATTTT
-	TRBV30	TRBJ1-1	-	CAWSWESEAFF	TGTGCCTGGAGCTGGGAATCTGAAGCTTTCTTT
TRBD1	TRBV27	TRBJ1-2	-	CASSLQGVDYGYTF	TGTGCCAGCAGTTTACAGGGGGTCGACTATGGCTACACCTTC
-	TRBV30	TRBJ1-2	many	CAWSVLGGYTF	TGTGCCTGGAGTGTACTTGGGGGCTACACCTTC
TRBD2	TRBV7-2	TRBJ2-5	-	CASSLRTSGGAETQYF	TGTGCCAGCAGCTTACGGACTAGCGGGGGGGCTGAGACCCAGTACTTC
-	TRBV12-3/TRBV12-4	TRBJ1-3	-	CASSFRGARNTIYF	TGTGCCAGCAGTTTTCGGGGGGCTAGAAACACCATATATTTT
TRBD1	TRBV6-5	TRBJ2-1	many	CASSYLTSDRGYNEQFF	TGTGCCAGCAGTTACCTCACCTCGGACAGGGGGTACAATGAGCAGTTCTTC
-	TRBV3-1	TRBJ2-3	-	CASSQDRRGFGTDTQYF	TGTGCCAGCAGCCAAGATCGGAGGGGCTTTGGCACAGATACGCAGTATTTT
-	TRBV24-1	TRBJ2-1	many	CATSDLRDWPSSYNEQFF	TGTGCCACCAGTGATTTAAGGGACTGGCCGAGCTCCTACAATGAGCAGTTCTTC
-	TRBV5-1	TRBJ1-6	few	CASSLDVTPVKNSPLHF	TGCGCCAGCAGTTTGGATGTGACTCCGGTTAAAAATTCACCCCTCCACTTT
TRBD2	TRBV20-1	TRBJ2-1	many	CSAPPGLAGGISYNEQFF	TGCAGTGCGCCACCGGGACTAGCGGGAGGGATCTCCTACAATGAGCAGTTCTTC
-	TRBV3-1	TRBJ1-5	few	CASSRGRGQPQHF	TGTGCCAGCAGCCGGGGGAGGGGTCAGCCCCAGCATTTT
-	TRBV27	TRBJ2-3	-	CASSLGVTADTQYF	TGTGCCAGCAGTTTGGGAGTTACCGCAGATACGCAGTATTTT
-	TRBV5-1	TRBJ1-2	many	CASSLTGLPLYTF	TGCGCCAGCAGCTTGACAGGGCTACCCCTCTACACCTTC
-	TRBV2	TRBJ1-5	-	CASSESGERSNQPQHF	TGTGCCAGCAGTGAATCAGGGGAGCGTAGCAATCAGCCCCAGCATTTT
TRBD1	TRBV10-1	TRBJ2-7	-	CASSGEQGAYYEQYF	TGCGCCAGCAGTGGAGAACAGGGGGCGTACTACGAGCAGTACTTC
-	TRBV5-1	TRBJ1-2	-	CASSLRSGDYGYTF	TGCGCCAGCAGCCTGCGTTCAGGAGACTATGGCTACACCTTC
TRBD1	TRBV5-5	TRBJ1-3	-	CASSFQGASGNTIYF	TGTGCCAGCAGCTTCCAGGGGGCGTCTGGAAACACCATATATTTT
TRBD1	TRBV28	TRBJ1-1	many	CASSTSGTGNTEAFF	TGTGCCAGCAGTACCTCCGGGACAGGGAACACTGAAGCTTTCTTT
-	TRBV7-3	TRBJ2-2	many	CASSLTEAGELFF	TGTGCCAGCAGCTTAACGGAGGCCGGGGAGCTGTTTTTT